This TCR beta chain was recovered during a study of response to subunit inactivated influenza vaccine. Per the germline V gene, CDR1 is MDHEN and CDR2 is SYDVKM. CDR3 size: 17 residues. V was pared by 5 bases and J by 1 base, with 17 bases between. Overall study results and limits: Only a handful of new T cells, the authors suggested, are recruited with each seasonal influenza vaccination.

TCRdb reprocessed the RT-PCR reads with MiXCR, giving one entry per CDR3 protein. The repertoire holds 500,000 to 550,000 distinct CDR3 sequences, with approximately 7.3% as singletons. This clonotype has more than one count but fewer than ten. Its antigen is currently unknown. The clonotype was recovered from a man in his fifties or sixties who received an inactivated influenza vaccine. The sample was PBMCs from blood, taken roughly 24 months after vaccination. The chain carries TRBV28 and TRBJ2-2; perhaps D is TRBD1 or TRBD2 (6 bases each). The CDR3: CASSDPLGGLNTGELFF. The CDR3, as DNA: TGTGCCAGCAGTGACCCACTGGGGGGCCTGAACACCGGGGAGCTGTTTTTT.